Presented here are 11 T cell receptor beta chains from one specimen sequenced in a study of PD-L1 blockade in urothelial cancer. This table comes from immunoSEQ multiplex PCR, and its TCRdb copy is limited to in-frame clones, with some not included. Here the sample spans around 41,000 clones, more than 75% being singletons. Sequenced material: PBMCs, taken around atezolizumab (anti-PD-L1) treatment. These receptors all come from a woman between 55 and 75 years old with urothelial cancer.

The chain links TRBV11-2 to TRBJ1-1; D remains ambiguous. Trimming removed 4 bases from V and 0 bases from J, with 12 bases in between. This CDR3 spans 15 amino acids. Germline V gene lookup returns CDR1 SGHAT and CDR2 FQNNGV. Here the CDR3 reads CASSSPTDLNTEAFF. CDR3 nucleotides: TGTGCCAGCAGCTCGCCGACGGACTTGAACACTGAAGCTTTCTTT. The full variable domain, rest sourced from reference TRBV11-2 and TRBJ1-1, is EAGVAQSPRYKIIEKRQSVAFWCNPISGHATLYWYQQILGQGPKLLIQFQNNGVVDDSQLPKDRFSAERLKGVDSTLKIQPAKLEDSAVYLCASSSPTDLNTEAFFGQGTRLTVV.

The chain joins TRBV6-4 to TRBJ2-7, with 10 bases lining up with TRBD1. CDR3 length: 16 residues. V shed 6 bases and J 5 bases; nucleotides not matched to a gene: 13. Germline values: CDR1 MRHNA, CDR2 SNTAGT. CDR3 DNA sequence: TGTGCCAGCAGCCCGGGGACCGGGACAGGGGTCCACGAGCAGTACTTC. It yields the protein CASSPGTGTGVHEQYF.

This chain connects TRBV7-3 to TRBJ1-2; 8 bases agree with TRBD1. CDR1 is SGHTA, CDR2 FQGTGA, per germline. CDR3 length: 18 residues. V was clipped by 2 bases and J by 3 bases; unmatched bases: 14. DNA for the CDR3: TGTGCCAGCAGCTTAGGGCCTCGGCTGGACAGGGAAGACTATGGCTACACCTTC. Protein: CASSLGPRLDREDYGYTF.

V usage is TRBV6-1 and J usage is TRBJ2-7; 11 bases map to TRBD2. The germline gives CDR1 MNHNS, CDR2 SASEGT. The V gene end was trimmed by 4 bases and the J gene end by 9 bases; junction bases not matched to a gene: 14. The CDR3 is made up of 16 amino acids. CDR3 residues: CASSAGAGLAAGWQYF. In nucleotides, the CDR3 is TGTGCCAGCAGTGCGGGCGCGGGACTAGCGGCAGGTTGGCAGTACTTC.

The chain joins TRBV9 to TRBJ1-1, with 11 bases that match TRBD1. The CDR3 covers 14 residues. Trimming at V came to 4 bases and at J to 5 bases, leaving 4 bases not matched to a gene. Germline V gene lookup returns CDR1 SGDLS and CDR2 YYNGEE. The CDR3 bases are TGTGCCAGCAGCTATTGGGACAGGGGGACTGAAGCTTTCTTT. It encodes CASSYWDRGTEAFF.

The chain employs TRBV7-9 and TRBJ2-7; 7 bases agree with TRBD1. Trimming cost V 1 base and J 0 bases; bases outside gene matches: 3. CDR3 length: 15 residues. Germline lookup yields CDR1 SEHNR and CDR2 FQNEAQ (reference sequence). The CDR3: CASSLGGTDSYEQYF. CDR3 in DNA: TGTGCCAGCAGCTTAGGGGGGACAGACTCCTACGAGCAGTACTTC.

The chain is built from TRBV19 and TRBJ1-2; 9 nucleotides line up with TRBD1. There are 14 residues in the CDR3. Germline V CDR1 and CDR2: LNHDA, SQIVND (reference sequence). Trimming at V came to 8 bases and at J to 3 bases, leaving 7 bases not matched to a gene. The CDR3 coding sequence is TGTGCCAGTGCTACAGGGGGCGATGACTATGGCTACACCTTC. Its translation is CASATGGDDYGYTF.

By its share, this clone is medium-sized (0.01 to 0.1%). J is TRBJ2-3 and V is TRBV9; 8 bases fit TRBD2. Trimming removed 0 bases from V and 0 bases from J; junction bases left unmatched: 6. The CDR3 has 17 amino acids. Germline CDR1 reads SGDLS; CDR2 reads YYNGEE. The CDR3 DNA is TGTGCCAGCAGCGTAGAGGAACTAGCGGCGAGCACAGATACGCAGTATTTT. Protein: CASSVEELAASTDTQYF. The whole variable domain, filled in from reference TRBV9 and TRBJ2-3, reads DSGVTQTPKHLITATGQRVTLRCSPRSGDLSVYWYQQSLDQGLQFLIQYYNGEERAKGNILERFSAQQFPDLHSELNLSSLELGDSALYFCASSVEELAASTDTQYFGPGTRLTVL.

This chain uses TRBV28 with TRBJ2-7; D might be TRBD2 (6 bases). Trimming took off 6 bases at V and 2 bases at J, with 26 bases between the two ends. CDR1 MDHEN and CDR2 SYDVKM come from the germline V gene. The CDR3 is 18 residues long. DNA for the CDR3: TGTGCCAGCAGACCAGCAGTAGTCGGACTATACGAGGCCTACGAGCAGTACTTC. Protein: CASRPAVVGLYEAYEQYF.

The V and J genes are TRBV7-2 and TRBJ2-3; D is ambiguous. The CDR3 totals 13 residues. Trimming took off 3 bases at V and 6 bases at J, with 10 bases between the two ends. Germline assignment: CDR1 SGHTA and CDR2 FQGNSA. CDR3 sequence (DNA): TGTGCCAGCAGCTTCGCGATCGGGGATACGCAGTATTTT. Encoded protein: CASSFAIGDTQYF.

The chain joins TRBV11-2 to TRBJ2-2, with 7 bases that match TRBD2. The ends lost 4 bases at V and 4 bases at J; junction bases unmatched: 9. The V gene's germline CDR1 is SGHAT and CDR2 FQNNGV. The CDR3 is made up of 16 amino acids. CDR3: CASSSGKGRGTGELFF. CDR3 DNA sequence: TGTGCCAGCAGCTCCGGTAAGGGGAGGGGCACCGGGGAGCTGTTTTTT.